The 13 T cell receptor beta chains given below trace back to one sample, sequenced in a study of cytomegalovirus exposure and HLA in healthy donors. PCR involved 60 Vbeta and 13 Jbeta primers. Data came from immunoSEQ multiplex PCR; TCRdb stores just in-frame clones and leaves some out. The sample includes about 140,000 clones, 70% to 85% of them seen just once. Sequencing used PBMCs. Receptors were obtained from a woman aged 55 to 70 in good health and CMV-seropositive.

This clone was counted a few times. This chain joins TRBV27 and TRBJ1-2; weak D call: TRBD1 (6 bases). The CDR3 loop spans 13 amino acids. CDR1 MNHEY and CDR2 SMNVEV come from the germline V gene (reference sequence). V was cut by 4 bases and J by 3 bases, with 9 bases left in between. CDR3 DNA sequence: TGTGCCAGCAGTTCGACAGGCGACTATGGCTACACCTTC. Amino acid sequence: CASSSTGDYGYTF.

The J gene is TRBJ1-1, the V gene TRBV11-1; TRBD1 matches at 9 bases. CDR1 is SGHAT and CDR2 is FQDESV in the germline V gene (reference sequence). This CDR3 is built from 15 residues. V gave up 5 bases and J gave up 5 bases; unmatched junction bases: 9. The chain's CDR3 is CASSHRTGEGTEAFF. The CDR3, as DNA: TGTGCCAGCAGCCACCGGACAGGGGAGGGGACTGAAGCTTTCTTT.

The chain has TRBV5-1 and TRBJ2-1; 7 bases map to TRBD2. The CDR3 extends over 15 amino acids. Losses at the gene ends were 6 bases for V and 5 bases for J; bases not matched to a gene: 11. Germline V gives CDR1 SGHRS, CDR2 YFSETQ. The CDR3 nucleotides read TGCGCCAGCACCCTACTGGCTAGCGGAAACAATGAGCAGTTCTTC. Its translation: CASTLLASGNNEQFF.

The chain couples TRBV7-9 to TRBJ2-7, with 8 bases identical to TRBD2. Trimming took 2 bases from V and 6 from J; bases not matched to a gene: 3. The CDR3 sequence is 13 residues long. Germline CDR1 and CDR2: SEHNR and FQNEAQ (reference sequence). The DNA of the CDR3 is TGTGCCAGCAGCTTAAGCGGGAGTCCCGAGCAGTACTTC. Protein sequence: CASSLSGSPEQYF.

CDR3 coding DNA: TGTGCCAGCAGCTTGACCACAGGGGACGAGCAGTACTTC. Translation gives CASSLTTGDEQYF. The chain links TRBV11-3 to TRBJ2-7; 7 nucleotides line up with TRBD1. The CDR3 has 13 amino acids. CDR1 SGHNT and CDR2 YENEEA come from the germline V gene. V trimming: 3 bases; J trimming: 5 bases; junction bases outside the gene matches: 4.

This clone was picked up one time. This chain uses TRBV30 with TRBJ1-5; TRBD1 matches at 8 bases. Germline V gene sequence: CDR1 GTSNPN, CDR2 SVGIG (reference sequence). With V trimmed by 7 bases and J by 5 bases, 7 bases remained unmatched. CDR3 size: 13 residues. The CDR3 region is CASGQGADQPQHF. The CDR3 coding sequence is TGTGCCTCCGGACAGGGTGCCGATCAGCCCCAGCATTTT.

The chain couples TRBV6-1 to TRBJ2-5; perhaps TRBD1 as D (6 bases). CDR1 and CDR2 (germline): MNHNS, SASEGT. V lost 4 bases and J 4 bases, leaving 10 bases between the germline ends. This CDR3 is built from 13 residues. CDR3 in DNA: TGTGCCAGCAGTGGACAGGTCGGAGAGACCCAGTACTTC. Amino acid sequence: CASSGQVGETQYF.

The chain has TRBV28 and TRBJ2-5; D is perhaps TRBD2 (7 bases). Trimming took 6 bases from V and 7 from J, leaving 21 bases between them. The germline CDR1 and CDR2 sequences are MDHEN and SYDVKM. The CDR3 has 15 residues. The CDR3 coding sequence is TGTGCCAGCAGGGCTCAGGGGCTAGCGGTGGGGACCCAGTACTTC. The encoded protein is CASRAQGLAVGTQYF.

This sequence joins TRBV7-8 and TRBJ1-2; 7 bases align to TRBD1. In germline, CDR1 is SGHVS, CDR2 FQNEAQ. This CDR3 contains 16 residues. V lost 0 bases, J lost 3 bases, and 7 bases stayed unmatched. Written as DNA, the CDR3 is TGTGCCAGCAGCTTAGCCCCACCCGGGACAGACTATGGCTACACCTTC. Its protein is CASSLAPPGTDYGYTF.

The J gene is TRBJ1-4, the V gene TRBV30, with 8 bases matching TRBD1. Germline trimming cut 5 bases from V and 8 bases from J; bases unmatched to any gene: 7. Germline V CDR1 and CDR2: GTSNPN, SVGIG (reference sequence). The CDR3 consists of 13 residues. CDR3 protein: CAWATGAGEKLFF. The CDR3 DNA sequence: TGTGCCTGGGCGACAGGGGCCGGGGAAAAACTGTTTTTT.

The chain joins TRBV30 to TRBJ1-2, with TRBD1 matching over 8 bases. The CDR3 totals 13 residues. CDR1 GTSNPN and CDR2 SVGIG come from the germline V gene (reference sequence). With V trimmed by 3 bases and J by 7 bases, 7 bases remained unmatched. The CDR3 bases are TGTGCCTGGAGGGTACAGGGGGAGTTTGGCTACACCTTC. Translating it yields CAWRVQGEFGYTF.

This clone was observed a handful of times. V is TRBV18 and J is TRBJ2-3; 14 bases are shared with TRBD2. This CDR3 has 16 residues. Germline V gene lookup returns CDR1 KGHSH and CDR2 LQKENI. J gave up 3 bases and V 3 bases, and 2 bases lay outside the gene matches. The CDR3 protein is CASSPGTSGSTDTQYF. The CDR3 bases are TGTGCCAGCTCACCTGGGACTAGCGGGAGTACAGATACGCAGTATTTT. Full variable domain (outside the CDR3, taken from reference TRBV18 and TRBJ2-3): NAGVMQNPRHLVRRRGQEARLRCSPMKGHSHVYWYRQLPEEGLKFMVYLQKENIIDESGMPKERFSAEFPKEGPSILRIQQVVRGDSAAYFCASSPGTSGSTDTQYFGPGTRLTVL.

This chain links TRBV19 with TRBJ2-1; the match to TRBD1 covers 9 bases. This CDR3 contains 16 residues. Per germline, CDR1 LNHDA and CDR2 SQIVND (reference sequence). V shed 5 bases and J 4 bases; nucleotides not matched to a gene: 9. Written as DNA, the CDR3 is TGTGCCAGTAGTCCGATAAGGGACAGGGTATACAATGAGCAGTTCTTC. It is translated as CASSPIRDRVYNEQFF.